The 19 T cell receptor beta chains below come from one sample, sequenced in a study of blood T cells in healthy people across ages. PCR was performed a second time for about 7 to 11 cycles using a sample-barcoded 5' primer and a J-beta primer mix. TCRdb fed the 5' RACE reads into MiXCR, producing one record per CDR3 protein. This table has about a million distinct CDR3 sequences, around 49% appearing once. The source material was blood. The receptors derive from a man aged 25 to 40 in good health.

The chain employs TRBV28 and TRBJ2-3; D gene ambiguous. Germline CDR1 MDHEN, CDR2 SYDVKM. The length of the CDR3 is 14 residues. V was shortened by 9 bases and J by 3 bases, with 16 bases between the two germline ends. The CDR3: CASLSPAWTDTQYF. DNA for the CDR3: TGTGCCAGTCTGTCCCCGGCATGGACAGATACGCAGTATTTT.

The chain couples TRBV3-1 to TRBJ2-5; the match to TRBD2 covers 10 bases. The CDR3 is made up of 17 amino acids. CDR1 LGHDT and CDR2 YNNKEL come from the germline V gene (reference sequence). Trimming removed 4 bases from V and 0 bases from J; junction bases left unmatched: 8. CDR3 in DNA: TGTGCCAGCAGCCCCCTTACCGGGACTAGCGACCAAGAGACCCAGTACTTC. This codes for CASSPLTGTSDQETQYF.

This sequence joins TRBV4-3 and TRBJ1-2; the D is unclear. CDR3 size: 13 residues. The germline V gene has CDR1 LGHNA and CDR2 YSLEER. Trimming took off 4 bases at V and 10 bases at J, with 16 bases between the two ends. CDR3 bases: TGCGCCAGCAGCCGTGGGTCGGGGAACTACTACACCTTC. Translation: CASSRGSGNYYTF.

The chain carries TRBV7-9 and TRBJ2-7; D is possibly TRBD1 or TRBD2 (5 bases each). The CDR3 covers 15 residues. Germline V gives CDR1 SEHNR, CDR2 FQNEAQ (reference sequence). Trimming took off 7 bases at V and 3 bases at J, with 19 bases between the two ends. The CDR3 loop reads CASTEGYAGSYEQYF. The CDR3 bases are TGTGCCAGCACCGAAGGATACGCAGGGAGCTACGAGCAGTACTTC.

The chain links TRBV24-1 to TRBJ1-4; 9 nucleotides agree with TRBD1. The CDR3 totals 17 residues. Trimming removed 1 base from V and 6 bases from J; junction bases left unmatched: 8. Germline V gene data show CDR1 as KGHDR and CDR2 as SFDVKD. The CDR3 nucleotides read TGTGCCACCAGTGATTTCCACGACAGGGGGAGTCATGAAAAACTGTTTTTT. The encoded protein is CATSDFHDRGSHEKLFF.

The V gene is TRBV28, the J gene TRBJ2-1, with D possibly matching TRBD1 (6 bases). The J call may be incorrect, as the DNA end agrees better with TRBJ2-7. Germline V gene lookup returns CDR1 MDHEN and CDR2 SYDVKM. The CDR3 extends over 15 amino acids. The CDR3 bases are TGTGCCAGCAGTTTATGGGGGGCCTCCTACAATGAGCAGTACTTC. Translated, it gives CASSLWGASYNEQYF.

The chain uses TRBV7-8 and TRBJ1-2, with 7 bases identical to TRBD1. Trimming at V came to 2 bases and at J to 6 bases, leaving 9 bases not matched to a gene. Germline CDR1 and CDR2: SGHVS and FQNEAQ. The CDR3 is made up of 15 amino acids. DNA for the CDR3: TGTGCCAGCAGCTTAAGAGGGCAGGGGGGGAATGGCTACACCTTC. This gives the protein CASSLRGQGGNGYTF.

This clonotype has more than one count but fewer than ten. The chain couples TRBV3-1 to TRBJ2-3; TRBD1 matches 7 bases. Per the germline V gene, CDR1 is LGHDT and CDR2 is YNNKEL (reference sequence). The CDR3 is made up of 16 amino acids. The trim removed 8 bases at V and 2 bases at J, leaving 13 bases unmatched. CDR3 sequence reads: CASGTGAYVVTDTQYF. CDR3 in DNA: TGTGCCAGCGGAACAGGGGCCTACGTGGTCACAGATACGCAGTATTTT.

The V call is TRBV12-3 or TRBV12-4, the J call TRBJ2-2; 8 bases agree with TRBD1. CDR3 length: 15 residues. V dropped 5 bases and J dropped 7; count of bases not matched to a gene: 9. The CDR3 DNA is TGTGCCAGCAGTGCAGGACAGGGTAGTAACGGGGAGCTGTTTTTT. Translating it yields CASSAGQGSNGELFF.

CDR3 sequence reads: CAWNFRVGETQYF. For the CDR3, the DNA is TGTGCCTGGAACTTCCGGGTAGGGGAGACCCAGTACTTC. The J gene is TRBJ2-5, the V gene TRBV30; D not resolved. The V end was cut by 4 bases, the J end by 5 bases, with 14 bases between. Germline V gene sequence: CDR1 GTSNPN, CDR2 SVGIG (reference sequence). The CDR3 totals 13 residues.

The chain carries TRBV6-2 or TRBV6-3 and TRBJ2-5; the D is unclear. The J call may be in error: the DNA end matches TRBJ2-7 better. CDR3 size: 16 residues. CDR1 and CDR2 from the germline V gene are MNHEY and SVGEGT. The CDR3 bases are TGTGCCAGCAGTTACTCGATCGAAGGGCGGCACTACGAGCAGTACTTC. Translation gives CASSYSIEGRHYEQYF.

The rearrangement joins TRBV9 to TRBJ2-1, with 9 positions matching TRBD2. The trim removed 4 bases at V and 0 bases at J, leaving 5 bases unmatched. Germline loops: CDR1 SGDLS, CDR2 YYNGEE. There are 16 residues in the CDR3. The CDR3 loop is CASSLQGLASYNEQFF. In DNA, the CDR3 is TGTGCCAGCAGCCTCCAGGGACTAGCCTCCTACAATGAGCAGTTCTTC.

This clonotype came up a few times. This chain connects TRBV12-3 or TRBV12-4 to TRBJ1-4; 8 bases are a match to TRBD1. The V segment lost 6 bases and the J segment 7 bases; nucleotides outside the gene matches: 7. This CDR3 is built from 14 residues. Written as DNA, the CDR3 is TGTGCCAGCAGCCCGACAGGGGAAAGTGAAAAACTGTTTTTT. This codes for CASSPTGESEKLFF.

The gene calls are TRBV29-1 and TRBJ2-1; 10 bases map to TRBD2. The CDR3 contains 15 residues. V gave up 8 bases and J gave up 3 bases; unmatched junction bases: 10. Germline V gives CDR1 SQVTM, CDR2 ANQGSEA. Here the CDR3 reads CSSRSSGGLYNEQFF. The CDR3 DNA reads TGCAGCTCGAGGTCTAGCGGGGGCCTCTACAATGAGCAGTTCTTC.

The chain joins TRBV4-3 to TRBJ2-7, with D unclear. Germline CDR1 reads LGHNA; CDR2 reads YSLEER. The CDR3 consists of 14 residues. Trimming took off 0 bases at V and 7 bases at J, with 13 bases between the two ends. The CDR3 is CASSQDQGLGEQYF. CDR3 DNA sequence: TGCGCCAGCAGCCAAGACCAAGGTCTAGGAGAGCAGTACTTC.

CDR3 residues: CASSRQTNYGYTF. CDR3 sequence (DNA): TGTGCCAGCAGCCGACAGACTAACTATGGCTACACCTTC. The V and J genes are TRBV7-9 and TRBJ1-2; D is possibly TRBD1 (5 bases). Trimming cost V 5 bases and J 0 bases, with 7 bases left between them. The germline V gene has CDR1 SEHNR and CDR2 FQNEAQ (reference sequence). This CDR3 spans 13 amino acids.

This clonotype was seen only a few times. The chain combines TRBV7-3 with TRBJ2-7; 7 bases are a match to TRBD1. V gave up 1 base and J gave up 5 bases; unmatched junction bases: 5. CDR1 SGHTA and CDR2 FQGTGA come from the germline V gene. The CDR3 has 14 residues. CDR3 region: CASSLMGTGDEQYF. The CDR3 DNA follows: TGTGCCAGCAGCTTAATGGGAACAGGGGACGAGCAGTACTTC.

This clonotype has a handful of counts. This chain connects TRBV4-2 to TRBJ2-3; possibly TRBD2 for D (6 bases). V lost 0 bases to trimming and J lost 6 bases, with 10 bases between them. This CDR3 contains 14 residues. In germline, CDR1 is LGHNA, CDR2 YNFKEQ. The CDR3 sequence: CASSQDRAGDTQYF. As DNA, the CDR3 is TGTGCCAGCAGCCAAGACAGGGCGGGGGATACGCAGTATTTT.

J is TRBJ1-2 and V is TRBV9, with D tentatively TRBD1 (6 bases). Germline V gene lookup returns CDR1 SGDLS and CDR2 YYNGEE. CDR3 length: 17 amino acids. Trimming stripped 2 bases from V and 6 bases from J, with 23 bases between. The CDR3 region is CASSVFAGTPSADGYTF. The DNA of the CDR3 is TGTGCCAGCAGCGTCTTCGCCGGGACACCCTCGGCGGATGGCTACACCTTC.